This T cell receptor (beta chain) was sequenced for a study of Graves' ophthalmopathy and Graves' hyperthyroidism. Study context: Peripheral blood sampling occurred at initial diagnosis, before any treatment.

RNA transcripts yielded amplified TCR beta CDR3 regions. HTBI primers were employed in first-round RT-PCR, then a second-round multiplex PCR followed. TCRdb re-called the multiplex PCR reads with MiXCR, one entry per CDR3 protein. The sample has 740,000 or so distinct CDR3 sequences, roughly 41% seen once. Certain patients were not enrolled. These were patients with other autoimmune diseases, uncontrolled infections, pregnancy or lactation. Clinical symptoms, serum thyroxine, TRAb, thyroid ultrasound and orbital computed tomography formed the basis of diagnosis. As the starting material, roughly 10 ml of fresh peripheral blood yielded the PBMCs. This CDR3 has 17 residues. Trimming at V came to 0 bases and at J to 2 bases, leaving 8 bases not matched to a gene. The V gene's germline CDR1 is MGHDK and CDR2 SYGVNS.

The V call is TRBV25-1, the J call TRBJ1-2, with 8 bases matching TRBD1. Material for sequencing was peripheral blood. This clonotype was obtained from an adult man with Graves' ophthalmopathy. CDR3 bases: TGTGCCAGCAGTGAATACGCTCCGGACAGGGAAAACTATGGCTACACCTTC. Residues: CASSEYAPDRENYGYTF.